These 13 T cell receptor beta chains came from one sample sequenced in a study of identical twins. Each CDR3 protein is one row after TCRdb ran MiXCR on the 5' RACE reads. The table shows about 200,000 distinct CDR3 sequences, with less than 8% occurring only once. This sample was shared with a second study, whose subject was yellow fever vaccine responses in identical twins.

The sample was memory (CD45RO+) T cells sorted from blood. The receptors shown here come from a woman aged 18-30 years in good health.

This clonotype was recorded a few times. The chain links TRBV19 to TRBJ2-3; tentative D call: TRBD2 (6 bases). Germline lookup yields CDR1 LNHDA and CDR2 SQIVND (reference sequence). This CDR3 spans 11 amino acids. Trimming pared 11 bases from V and 5 bases from J, leaving 11 bases between. The CDR3 DNA is TGTGCCGTGGGGGGACGAGATACGCAGTATTTT. This sequence encodes CAVGGRDTQYF.

For this clonotype: A much larger clone is a single base away; this may be a read error. The rearrangement joins TRBV12-3 or TRBV12-4 to TRBJ1-6; TRBD1 is a possible D gene (5 bases). The CDR3 consists of 15 residues. The CDR3 loop is CASSFEGTRNSHLHF. The CDR3 DNA sequence: TGTGCCAGCAGTTTTGAGGGGACTCGTAATTCACACCTCCACTTT.

Only a few counts were recorded for this clonotype. CDR3 coding DNA: TGCGCCAGCAGCTCCGACAGGGCCGGGGGCTACGAGCAGTACTTC. Its protein is CASSSDRAGGYEQYF. V usage is TRBV5-1 and J usage is TRBJ2-7; D possibly corresponds to TRBD1 (7 bases). The CDR3 covers 15 residues. The ends were cut back, 3 bases at V and 3 bases at J, with 16 bases in the middle. The germline V gene has CDR1 SGHRS and CDR2 YFSETQ.

This clonotype was seen at least ten times. The J gene is TRBJ2-7, the V gene TRBV28; weak D call: TRBD2 (6 bases). This CDR3 contains 16 residues. Germline V CDR1 and CDR2: MDHEN, SYDVKM. V lost 10 bases to trimming and J lost 3 bases, with 25 bases between them. CDR3 bases: TGTGCCACGAAACCCCGGGGACTCTCTTCCGGCTACGAGCAGTACTTC. Its protein is CATKPRGLSSGYEQYF. The variable domain in full, completed from reference TRBV28 and TRBJ2-7, reads DVKVTQSSRYLVKRTGEKVFLECVQDMDHENMFWYRQDPGLGLRLIYFSYDVKMKEKGDIPEGYSVSREKKERFSLILESASTNQTSMYLCATKPRGLSSGYEQYFGPGTRLTVT.

This clonotype came up a few times. The chain is built from TRBV2 and TRBJ2-3; weak D call: TRBD2 (5 bases). With 6 bases removed from V and 5 bases from J, the gap between germline ends came to 15 bases. CDR1 and CDR2 (germline): SNHLY, FYNNEI. The CDR3 is 14 residues long. CDR3 amino acids: CASRVNGDLDTQYF. CDR3 bases: TGTGCCAGCAGGGTAAACGGGGATTTAGATACGCAGTATTTT.

V gene TRBV27 combines with J gene TRBJ1-1, with a possible D match to TRBD1 (6 bases). CDR3 length equals 13 residues. V was shortened by 5 bases and J by 7 bases, with 14 bases between the two germline ends. The V gene's germline CDR1 is MNHEY and CDR2 SMNVEV (reference sequence). The CDR3 region is CASSRTDRSEAFF. The DNA of the CDR3 is TGTGCCAGCAGTCGAACCGACAGGAGTGAAGCTTTCTTT.

This clonotype was seen many times. The chain is built from TRBV18 and TRBJ1-1; no clear D gene. Germline V gene data show CDR1 as KGHSH and CDR2 as LQKENI. The V end was cut by 1 base, the J end by 3 bases, with 18 bases between. The CDR3 loop spans 17 amino acids. The CDR3: CASSPLARSGGDTEAFF. The DNA for the CDR3 is TGTGCCAGCTCACCACTGGCACGTTCGGGAGGCGACACTGAAGCTTTCTTT. Together with reference TRBV18 and TRBJ1-1, the CDR3 gives the full variable domain: NAGVMQNPRHLVRRRGQEARLRCSPMKGHSHVYWYRQLPEEGLKFMVYLQKENIIDESGMPKERFSAEFPKEGPSILRIQQVVRGDSAAYFCASSPLARSGGDTEAFFGQGTRLTVV.

This clonotype was seen more than once but under ten times. The chain couples TRBV2 to TRBJ1-2; D is uncertain. V was clipped by 3 bases and J by 3 bases, with 5 bases between them. CDR1 SNHLY and CDR2 FYNNEI come from the germline V gene. The CDR3 length is 12 residues. CDR3 coding DNA: TGTGCCAGCAGTGAGGCAGACTATGGCTACACCTTC. It translates to CASSEADYGYTF.

The sample holds a few counts of this clonotype. CDR3 sequence reads: CASSPLRGVTDTQYF. CDR3 bases: TGTGCCAGCAGCCCTCTTAGGGGGGTGACAGATACGCAGTATTTT. The rearrangement uses TRBV12-3 or TRBV12-4 and TRBJ2-3; D could derive from TRBD1 or TRBD2 (6 bases each). The CDR3 length is 15 residues. V dropped 6 bases and J dropped 3 bases, with 16 bases sitting between them.

This clonotype was seen ten or more times. CDR3 residues: CASTATGTNTGELFF. CDR3 coding DNA: TGTGCCAGCACCGCGACAGGGACGAACACCGGGGAGCTGTTTTTT. This chain uses TRBV9 with TRBJ2-2; 7 bases are shared with TRBD1. The CDR3 length is 15 residues. Germline V gives CDR1 SGDLS, CDR2 YYNGEE. Germline trimming cut 6 bases from V and 0 bases from J; bases unmatched to any gene: 5. The full variable domain, completed using reference TRBV9 and TRBJ2-2, is DSGVTQTPKHLITATGQRVTLRCSPRSGDLSVYWYQQSLDQGLQFLIQYYNGEERAKGNILERFSAQQFPDLHSELNLSSLELGDSALYFCASTATGTNTGELFFGEGSRLTVL.

The chain uses TRBV6-1 and TRBJ2-3; TRBD2 aligns across 11 bases. V lost 6 bases to trimming and J lost 2 bases; unmatched junction nucleotides: 7. Germline values: CDR1 MNHNS, CDR2 SASEGT. CDR3 length equals 16 residues. The CDR3 loop is CASSTSGGAPTDTQYF. The CDR3 DNA is TGTGCCAGCAGCACTAGCGGGGGCGCTCCCACAGATACGCAGTATTTT.

The rearrangement joins TRBV7-2 to TRBJ2-1; D may be TRBD2 (6 bases). The germline gives CDR1 SGHTA, CDR2 FQGNSA. The CDR3 runs to 15 residues. V lost 2 bases and J 2 bases, leaving 10 bases between the germline ends. The chain's CDR3 is CASSLRRGPYNEQFF. Written as DNA, the CDR3 is TGTGCCAGCAGCTTAAGGCGGGGCCCCTACAATGAGCAGTTCTTC.

This sequence joins TRBV6-5 and TRBJ2-3; possibly TRBD2 for D (6 bases). The V gene lost 3 bases and the J gene lost 0 bases, with 13 bases spanning the gap. CDR3 length: 16 amino acids. From germline, CDR1 is MNHEY and CDR2 SVGAGI. The CDR3 protein is CASSYGGLMSTDTQYF. The CDR3 bases are TGTGCCAGCAGTTATGGAGGGTTGATGAGCACAGATACGCAGTATTTT.